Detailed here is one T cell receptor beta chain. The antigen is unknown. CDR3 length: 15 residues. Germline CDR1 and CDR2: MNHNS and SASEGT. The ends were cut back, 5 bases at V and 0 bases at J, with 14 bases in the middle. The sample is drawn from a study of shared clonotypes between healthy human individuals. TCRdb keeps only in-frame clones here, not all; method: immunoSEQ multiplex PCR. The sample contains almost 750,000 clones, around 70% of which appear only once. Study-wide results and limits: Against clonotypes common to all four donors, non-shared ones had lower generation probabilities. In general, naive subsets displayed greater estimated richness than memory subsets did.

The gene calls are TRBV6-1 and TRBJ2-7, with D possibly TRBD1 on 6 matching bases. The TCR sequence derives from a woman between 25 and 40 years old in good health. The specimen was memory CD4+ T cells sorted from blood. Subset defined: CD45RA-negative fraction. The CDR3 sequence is CASSPGDVSSYEQYF. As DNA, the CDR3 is TGTGCCAGCAGTCCAGGGGACGTAAGCTCCTACGAGCAGTACTTC.